One and the same sample provided the 17 T cell receptor beta chains below, sequenced in a study of T cell repertoires in cytomegalovirus infection. Using its own MiXCR run on the reads, TCRdb lists one record per CDR3 protein. The data hold over 150,000 distinct CDR3 sequences, with about 15% observed a single time. Sequencing input: CD8+ T cells from PBMCs. These receptors came from a human donor in good health (CMV status not recorded). Some clones in this sample may be carry-over from other donors' samples.

This chain links TRBV6-5 with TRBJ1-2, with no clear D. Germline V gene lookup returns CDR1 MNHEY and CDR2 SVGAGI. The CDR3 spans 12 residues. Trimming took off 8 bases at V and 4 bases at J, with 11 bases between the two ends. Written as DNA, the CDR3 is TGTGCCAGCGGAGGTTACGCCTATGGCTACACCTTC. Amino acids: CASGGYAYGYTF.

This clonotype was observed a handful of times. The chain uses TRBV4-1 and TRBJ2-2; perhaps TRBD2 as D (6 bases). Trimming left V 4 bases short and J 6 bases short, with 24 bases between. The CDR3 has 18 amino acids. Germline CDR1 MGHRA, CDR2 YSYEKL. The CDR3 nucleotides are TGCGCCAGCAGCCGCCCCGGAGGGGAGGACTTAGAATCCGGGGAGCTGTTTTTT. As protein: CASSRPGGEDLESGELFF.

The rearrangement uses TRBV6-6 and TRBJ2-3, with 8 bases aligning to TRBD2. The J segment lost 3 bases and the V segment lost 2 bases, leaving 4 bases of the junction unmatched. The germline V gene encodes CDR1 MNHNY and CDR2 SVGAGI (reference sequence). The CDR3 spans 15 residues. CDR3 nucleotide sequence: TGTGCCAGCAGTTACCGGGGGGGCGAGACAGATACGCAGTATTTT. It specifies CASSYRGGETDTQYF.

The chain combines TRBV7-6 with TRBJ2-5; D is perhaps TRBD1 (5 bases). The CDR3 covers 16 residues. Per germline, CDR1 SGHVS and CDR2 FNYEAQ. Trimming removed 0 bases from V and 5 bases from J, with 16 bases in between. The CDR3 bases are TGTGCCAGCAGCTTAGCCCCCGGCAGGGAAGGGGAGACCCAGTACTTC. The encoded protein is CASSLAPGREGETQYF.

The chain combines TRBV7-9 with TRBJ2-7, with D possibly being TRBD1 (6 bases). Germline assignment: CDR1 SEHNR and CDR2 FQNEAQ (reference sequence). The CDR3 extends over 12 amino acids. Trimming left V 7 bases short and J 3 bases short, with 10 bases between. CDR3 sequence: CASTKDSYEQYF. The CDR3 DNA sequence: TGTGCCAGCACCAAGGACAGCTACGAGCAGTACTTC. Complete variable domain (other parts from reference TRBV7-9 and TRBJ2-7): DTGVSQNPRHKITKRGQNVTFRCDPISEHNRLYWYRQTLGQGPEFLTYFQNEAQLEKSRLLSDRFSAERPKGSFSTLEIQRTEQGDSAMYLCASTKDSYEQYFGPGTRLTVT.

A few counts support this clonotype. The chain is built from TRBV30 and TRBJ1-1, with TRBD1 matching over 9 bases. The CDR3 runs to 13 residues. In germline, CDR1 is GTSNPN, CDR2 SVGIG (reference sequence). Germline trimming cut 5 bases from V and 7 bases from J; bases unmatched to any gene: 8. In nucleotides, the CDR3 is TGTGCCTGGGATTCCGGGACAGGGCGTGAAGCTTTCTTT. This encodes CAWDSGTGREAFF.

The chain joins TRBV5-1 to TRBJ2-6, with TRBD1 as a possible D gene (5 bases). Germline CDR1 reads SGHRS; CDR2 reads YFSETQ. This CDR3 region has 18 residues. Trimming removed 0 bases at V and 1 base at J, with 14 bases between. The CDR3 is CASSLVTGPPSGANVLTF. The CDR3 DNA reads as TGCGCCAGCAGCTTGGTAACAGGCCCCCCTTCTGGGGCCAACGTCCTGACTTTC.

This clonotype was picked up a small number of times. This chain's CDR3 is CSAGGEQGDLAEQYF. The CDR3, as DNA: TGCAGTGCTGGGGGGGAACAGGGGGATTTGGCCGAGCAGTACTTC. The V call is TRBV20-1, the J call TRBJ2-7, with D maybe TRBD1 (8 bases). Germline V gene data show CDR1 as DFQATT and CDR2 as SNEGSKA (reference sequence). The CDR3 consists of 15 residues. Trimming cost V 5 bases and J 6 bases, with 23 bases left between them.

This clonotype appeared a few times. J is TRBJ1-2 and V is TRBV4-3; TRBD1 is a possible D gene (6 bases). Germline lookup yields CDR1 LGHNA and CDR2 YSLEER. The length of the CDR3 is 16 residues. Trimming pared 1 base from V and 4 bases from J, leaving 16 bases between. The CDR3 here is CASSQGAPDSSYGYTF. The CDR3 DNA sequence: TGCGCCAGCAGCCAAGGGGCCCCGGACAGCTCCTATGGCTACACCTTC.

This clonotype was counted between two and nine times. This chain uses TRBV6-5 with TRBJ1-1, with a weak D call TRBD1 (6 bases). The CDR3 loop spans 15 amino acids. Deletions cut 1 base from V and 0 bases from J, with 9 bases between. CDR1 is MNHEY, CDR2 SVGAGI, per germline. The CDR3 region has the DNA TGTGCCAGCAGTTACTTTCGACAGGTGAACACTGAAGCTTTCTTT. It yields the protein CASSYFRQVNTEAFF.

This clonotype was seen at least ten times. CDR3 amino acids: CASSFPNTEAFF. The CDR3 coding sequence is TGTGCCAGCAGTTTCCCAAACACTGAAGCTTTCTTT. This rearrangement joins TRBV12-3 or TRBV12-4 to TRBJ1-1; D is unclear. The CDR3 has 12 residues. The germline V and J ends were trimmed by 3 bases and 2 bases, with 4 bases remaining between them.

The J gene is TRBJ2-3, the V gene TRBV7-3, with 8 nucleotides matching TRBD2. The CDR3 runs to 17 residues. Germline CDR1 and CDR2: SGHTA and FQGTGA. With V trimmed by 5 bases and J by 0 bases, 10 bases remained unmatched. The CDR3 region is CASSPLLAVSSTDTQYF. CDR3 sequence (DNA): TGTGCCAGCAGCCCCTTACTAGCGGTATCTAGCACAGATACGCAGTATTTT.

This rearrangement joins TRBV28 to TRBJ1-4, with a tentative D call TRBD1 (5 bases). Germline assignment: CDR1 MDHEN and CDR2 SYDVKM. The CDR3 is 15 residues long. V lost 5 bases and J lost 5, with 15 bases in between. The CDR3 region is CASSPHRRRNEKLFF. CDR3 DNA sequence: TGTGCCAGCAGTCCCCACAGGCGGCGGAATGAAAAACTGTTTTTT.

V gene TRBV9 combines with J gene TRBJ1-2, with D possibly being TRBD1 (5 bases). This CDR3 has 15 amino acids. CDR1 is SGDLS and CDR2 is YYNGEE in the germline V gene. With 6 bases removed from V and 3 bases from J, the gap between germline ends came to 18 bases. CDR3 in amino acids: CASTLLTRGDYGYTF. In nucleotides, the CDR3 is TGTGCCAGCACCCTCTTAACCCGAGGGGACTATGGCTACACCTTC.

V gene TRBV12-3 or TRBV12-4 combines with J gene TRBJ2-3; D gene unclear. This CDR3 comprises 14 residues. Trimming pared 7 bases from V and 1 base from J, leaving 12 bases between. CDR3 residues: CASTSRLGTDTQYF. DNA of the CDR3: TGTGCCAGCACCTCCAGACTCGGCACAGATACGCAGTATTTT.

V is TRBV7-8 and J is TRBJ2-5; 11 bases line up with TRBD1. V lost 0 bases, J lost 4 bases, and 4 bases stayed unmatched. The length of the CDR3 is 16 residues. CDR1 is SGHVS and CDR2 is FQNEAQ in the germline V gene. DNA of the CDR3: TGTGCCAGCAGCTTAGCGGCTGGGACAGGGGGAGAGACCCAGTACTTC. Encoded protein: CASSLAAGTGGETQYF.

The V and J genes are TRBV6-2 or TRBV6-3 and TRBJ2-4, with D possibly TRBD1 on 5 matching bases. CDR1 and CDR2 from the germline V gene are MNHEY and SVGEGT. This CDR3 region has 15 residues. V was cut by 2 bases and J by 2 bases, with 10 bases left in between. The CDR3 loop reads CASSYGGASKNIQYF. DNA of the CDR3: TGTGCCAGCAGTTACGGTGGGGCGTCCAAAAACATTCAGTACTTC.